A single sample is the source of the 31 T cell receptor beta chains below, sequenced in a study of identical twins. A single record per CDR3 protein comes from TCRdb applying MiXCR to the 5' RACE reads. The table has approximately 620,000 distinct CDR3 sequences, 8% to 9% seen once. The same sample was also studied in work on yellow fever vaccine responses in identical twins.

The sequenced material came from PBMCs. The receptor set was obtained from a young woman in good health.

The V call is TRBV19, the J call TRBJ2-1, with TRBD2 matching 8 bases. The CDR3 totals 15 residues. V gave up 5 bases and J gave up 10 bases; unmatched junction bases: 13. Germline CDR1 is LNHDA and CDR2 is SQIVND (reference sequence). This CDR3 reads CASSPPGLVASEQFF. CDR3 DNA: TGTGCCAGTAGTCCCCCGGGACTAGTGGCCTCGGAGCAGTTCTTC.

This clonotype showed up just a few times. V usage is TRBV25-1 and J usage is TRBJ1-6; TRBD1 aligns across 11 bases. The CDR3 contains 15 residues. V trimming: 6 bases; J trimming: 7 bases; junction bases outside the gene matches: 5. The germline CDR1 and CDR2 sequences are MGHDK and SYGVNS. CDR3 in amino acids: CASRPDRGRNSPLHF. In DNA, the CDR3 is TGTGCCAGCAGGCCGGACAGGGGGCGGAATTCACCCCTCCACTTT.

Only one count was recorded for this clonotype. J is TRBJ2-1 and V is TRBV29-1; D is possibly TRBD1 (6 bases). CDR1 and CDR2 (germline): SQVTM, ANQGSEA. This CDR3 comprises 14 residues. The V gene lost 6 bases and the J gene lost 4 bases, with 16 bases spanning the gap. The CDR3: CSVSTGKTYNEQFF. Here the CDR3 DNA reads TGCAGCGTGTCCACAGGGAAAACTTACAATGAGCAGTTCTTC.

This clonotype was recorded at least ten times. Here the CDR3 reads CASSERQDDTGELFF. For the CDR3, the DNA is TGCGCCAGCAGCGAAAGACAGGACGACACCGGGGAGCTGTTTTTT. V usage is TRBV4-1 and J usage is TRBJ2-2, with D maybe TRBD1 (6 bases). There are 15 residues in the CDR3. Trimming left V 5 bases short and J 3 bases short, with 13 bases between. CDR1 is MGHRA and CDR2 is YSYEKL in the germline V gene.

This clonotype showed up just a few times. The chain is built from TRBV29-1 and TRBJ2-1, with a possible D match to TRBD2 (6 bases). This CDR3 has 13 amino acids. Germline V gene lookup returns CDR1 SQVTM and CDR2 ANQGSEA. Trimming removed 2 bases at V and 8 bases at J, with 13 bases between. The CDR3 loop reads CSVEFPGSYEQFF. DNA for the CDR3: TGCAGCGTTGAATTTCCCGGGAGCTATGAGCAGTTCTTC.

This sequence joins TRBV6-5 and TRBJ2-2; D gene ambiguous. The CDR3 loop spans 16 amino acids. Per germline, CDR1 MNHEY and CDR2 SVGAGI. V shed 2 bases and J shed 2 bases, with 12 bases lying between them. The CDR3 loop reads CASSYIWDFNTGELFF. The CDR3 nucleotides are TGTGCCAGCAGTTACATCTGGGATTTTAACACCGGGGAGCTGTTTTTT.

The chain carries TRBV7-8 and TRBJ2-1; 7 bases are shared with TRBD2. CDR3 size: 13 residues. CDR1 and CDR2 from the germline V gene are SGHVS and FQNEAQ. V trimming: 4 bases; J trimming: 7 bases; junction bases outside the gene matches: 4. CDR3 coding DNA: TGTGCCAGCAGCTCTAGCGGCCAAAATGAGCAGTTCTTC. It specifies CASSSSGQNEQFF.

This clonotype was counted only a few times. This chain joins TRBV15 and TRBJ2-2; 8 bases agree with TRBD2. CDR3 length equals 16 residues. V shed 0 bases and J 2 bases; nucleotides not matched to a gene: 2. The germline V gene has CDR1 LNHNV and CDR2 YYDKDF (reference sequence). The CDR3 region has the DNA TGTGCCACCAGCAGAGAAGCGGGGGCCAACACCGGGGAGCTGTTTTTT. It is translated as CATSREAGANTGELFF.

The chain couples TRBV4-3 to TRBJ2-1; D is unresolved. Looked up from germline, CDR1 is LGHNA and CDR2 is YSLEER. The CDR3 extends over 13 amino acids. V was trimmed by 3 bases and J by 5 bases, leaving 8 bases between them. CDR3: CASSHPPNNEQFF. The DNA of the CDR3 is TGCGCCAGCAGCCACCCTCCGAACAATGAGCAGTTCTTC.

This clonotype occurred a few times. The V call is TRBV7-3, the J call TRBJ2-3, with a tentative D call TRBD2 (5 bases). CDR1 and CDR2 (germline): SGHTA, FQGTGA. V was pared by 3 bases and J by 4 bases, with 8 bases between. CDR3 length equals 13 residues. The CDR3 DNA follows: TGTGCCAGCAGCTTTGGGAGTCCAGATACGCAGTATTTT. This sequence encodes CASSFGSPDTQYF. Combining the CDR3 with reference TRBV7-3 and TRBJ2-3 gives the whole variable domain GAGVSQTPSNKVTEKGKYVELRCDPISGHTALYWYRQSLGQGPEFLIYFQGTGAADDSGLPNDRFFAVRPEGSVSTLKIQRTERGDSAVYLCASSFGSPDTQYFGPGTRLTVL.

This clonotype came up a few times. The V call is TRBV27, the J call TRBJ1-1; the match to TRBD1 covers 7 bases. The V gene's germline CDR1 is MNHEY and CDR2 SMNVEV (reference sequence). Unmatched junction bases numbered 5, after V lost 6 bases and J lost 1 base. The CDR3 loop spans 14 amino acids. DNA for the CDR3: TGTGCCAGCAGAGCGGGACAGTCGAACACTGAAGCTTTCTTT. Translated: CASRAGQSNTEAFF.

This clonotype was picked up a small number of times. The chain joins TRBV12-3 or TRBV12-4 to TRBJ2-7, with 9 bases aligning to TRBD1. This CDR3 region has 15 residues. Trimming at V came to 6 bases and at J to 3 bases, leaving 9 bases not matched to a gene. The CDR3 nucleotides read TGTGCCAGCAGCTCCGGGACAGGGTTATTCTACGAGCAGTACTTC. Protein: CASSSGTGLFYEQYF.

This clonotype was counted between two and nine times. The chain combines TRBV7-9 with TRBJ2-4; maybe TRBD2 (6 bases). This CDR3 is built from 13 residues. Germline-derived CDR1 and CDR2 are SEHNR and FQNEAQ (reference sequence). The V and J ends lost 5 bases and 8 bases respectively, with 13 bases between them. CDR3 bases: TGTGCCAGCAGCACCGCGCGCGGGGACATTCAGTACTTC. It encodes CASSTARGDIQYF.

This clonotype has more than one count but fewer than ten. The rearrangement joins TRBV3-1 to TRBJ1-6; D remains unclear. V was pared by 1 base and J by 2 bases, with 6 bases between. The germline V gene encodes CDR1 LGHDT and CDR2 YNNKEL (reference sequence). The CDR3 extends over 15 amino acids. CDR3 sequence: CASSQAGTYNSPLHF. CDR3 DNA sequence: TGTGCCAGCAGCCAAGCGGGGACCTATAATTCACCCCTCCACTTT.

A few counts support this clonotype. At one of its ends the junction is not consistent with the germline gene, which may arise from a read error. The V and J genes are TRBV3-1 and TRBJ2-5, with TRBD2 matching 8 bases. Germline assignment: CDR1 LGHDT and CDR2 YNNKEL (reference sequence). The CDR3 runs 17 residues. The CDR3 here is CASSKDLRLAGRETQYF. DNA for the CDR3: TGTGCCAGCAGCAAAGATCTTCGGCTAGCGGGCAGGGAGACCCAGTACTTC.

This clonotype was seen a handful of times. The V and J genes are TRBV9 and TRBJ2-3; 11 positions agree with TRBD2. The CDR3 extends over 16 amino acids. CDR1 is SGDLS and CDR2 is YYNGEE in the germline V gene. V lost 0 bases and J lost 3; bases outside the gene matches: 3. CDR3 in amino acids: CASSVGTSGRTDTQYF. The DNA of the CDR3 is TGTGCCAGCAGCGTAGGAACTAGCGGGAGAACAGATACGCAGTATTTT.

There are a few counts of this clonotype. V is TRBV4-1 and J is TRBJ2-1; 14 nucleotides match TRBD2. Trimming removed 1 base from V and 8 bases from J; junction bases left unmatched: 4. The CDR3 extends over 16 amino acids. The germline CDR1 and CDR2 sequences are MGHRA and YSYEKL. The CDR3 DNA reads TGCGCCAGCAGCCAAGGGGGACTAGCGGGAGCCGATGAGCAGTTCTTC. Its protein is CASSQGGLAGADEQFF.

This clonotype was seen at least ten times. This chain connects TRBV2 to TRBJ2-3; TRBD2 matches 9 bases. J gave up 11 bases and V 5 bases, and 8 bases lay outside the gene matches. Germline CDR1 and CDR2: SNHLY and FYNNEI. The CDR3 has 13 amino acids. CDR3 DNA sequence: TGTGCCAGCAGTCTGTCGAATAGCGGGGGGCAGTATTTT. Its translation: CASSLSNSGGQYF.

This clonotype has more than one count but fewer than ten. The J gene is TRBJ2-5, the V gene TRBV20-1; 10 bases map to TRBD2. The germline V gene has CDR1 DFQATT and CDR2 SNEGSKA (reference sequence). CDR3 size: 14 residues. V was pared by 6 bases and J by 4 bases, with 8 bases of the junction left unmatched. The CDR3 nucleotides are TGCAGTGCGCGAAGCGGGAGGGGTGGAGAGACCCAGTACTTC. As protein: CSARSGRGGETQYF.

This clonotype has a handful of counts. This chain uses TRBV21-1 with TRBJ2-2. TRBV21-1 is described as a pseudogene. The CDR3 covers 14 residues. CDR3 loop: CASSKYRNTGELFF. The CDR3 DNA reads TGTGCCAGCAGCAAATACAGGAACACCGGGGAGCTGTTTTTT.

There are many counts of this clonotype. The chain is built from TRBV2 and TRBJ2-5; 9 nucleotides line up with TRBD1. J lost 3 bases, V lost 6 bases, and 5 bases had no gene match. The V gene's germline CDR1 is SNHLY and CDR2 FYNNEI. The CDR3 consists of 14 residues. The CDR3 sequence: CASRDRGEKETQYF. For the CDR3, the DNA is TGTGCCAGCAGAGACAGGGGGGAAAAAGAGACCCAGTACTTC.

The J gene is TRBJ2-3, the V gene TRBV6-4; D possibly matches TRBD1 or TRBD2 (5 bases each). This CDR3 spans 17 amino acids. V lost 0 bases and J lost 5, with 18 bases in between. Germline assignment: CDR1 MRHNA and CDR2 SNTAGT. This CDR3 reads CASSDSSGAGHRDTQYF. CDR3 nucleotides: TGTGCCAGCAGTGACTCGAGCGGTGCAGGGCACAGAGATACGCAGTATTTT.

This clonotype was detected only a few times. The rearrangement joins TRBV7-9 to TRBJ2-7, with D hard to call. Between the trimmed V and J ends, which lost 6 bases and 2 bases, there was a span of 14 bases. Germline V gene lookup returns CDR1 SEHNR and CDR2 FQNEAQ (reference sequence). The CDR3 totals 14 residues. In nucleotides, the CDR3 is TGTGCCAGCAGTCTGGGGTCGATTACCTACGAGCAGTACTTC. This sequence encodes CASSLGSITYEQYF.

This clonotype was detected many times. The CDR3 nucleotides read TGCGCCAGCAGCCAAGATGTGTTTGGGAACACTGAAGCTTTCTTT. As protein: CASSQDVFGNTEAFF. This chain connects TRBV4-3 to TRBJ1-1; no firm D call. Germline V lookup: CDR1 LGHNA, CDR2 YSLEER. CDR3 length equals 15 residues. Trimming cost V 0 bases and J 1 base, with 9 bases left between them.

Many counts were recorded for this clonotype. This rearrangement joins TRBV12-3 or TRBV12-4 to TRBJ1-1; D possibly corresponds to TRBD1 (5 bases). The CDR3 length is 13 residues. Trimming shortened V by 6 bases and J by 5 bases, and 13 bases separated the two germline ends. The CDR3 DNA follows: TGTGCCAGCAGCACCCTCGGGGCAACTGAAGCTTTCTTT. Its translation: CASSTLGATEAFF.

This clonotype was seen only a few times. The chain combines TRBV3-1 with TRBJ2-7; D is undetermined. Deletions cut 4 bases from V and 6 bases from J, with 13 bases between. There are 13 residues in the CDR3. Germline loops: CDR1 LGHDT, CDR2 YNNKEL (reference sequence). In DNA form, the CDR3 reads TGTGCCAGCAGCCCAGGACCTTTATTCGAGCAGTACTTC. The encoded protein is CASSPGPLFEQYF.

This clonotype was counted a few times. V gene TRBV10-3 combines with J gene TRBJ2-7; D uncertain. Germline CDR1 reads ENHRY; CDR2 reads SYGVKD. This CDR3 is 13 amino acids long. Trimming shortened V by 0 bases and J by 6 bases, and 9 bases separated the two germline ends. CDR3 in amino acids: CAISESGGFEQYF. CDR3 DNA: TGTGCCATCAGTGAGTCGGGTGGCTTCGAGCAGTACTTC.

The chain recombines TRBV10-3 with TRBJ2-7; D gene uncertain. Trimming pared 3 bases from V and 4 bases from J, leaving 16 bases between. CDR1 and CDR2 from the germline V gene are ENHRY and SYGVKD. The CDR3 loop spans 15 amino acids. DNA for the CDR3: TGTGCCATCAGTGACCTGGGCAGGACCTCGTACGAGCAGTACTTC. This sequence encodes CAISDLGRTSYEQYF.

This clonotype was recorded a few times. The rearrangement uses TRBV5-8 and TRBJ2-7, with no clear D. There are 13 residues in the CDR3. Germline lookup yields CDR1 SGHTS and CDR2 YDEGEE. Trimming stripped 2 bases from V and 4 bases from J, with 10 bases between. The CDR3 coding sequence is TGTGCCAGCAGCTTCGCAAAAGGATACGAGCAGTACTTC. Translation gives CASSFAKGYEQYF.

Ten or more counts support this clonotype. The V gene is TRBV7-9, the J gene TRBJ2-7; weak D call: TRBD1 (5 bases). Trimming removed 1 base at V and 1 base at J, with 8 bases between. The CDR3 runs to 14 residues. From germline, CDR1 is SEHNR and CDR2 FQNEAQ (reference sequence). The CDR3 DNA follows: TGTGCCAGCAGCTTAGGACAGTGGTCCTACGAGCAGTACTTC. Protein: CASSLGQWSYEQYF.

The gene calls are TRBV7-9 and TRBJ1-1; TRBD1 is a possible D gene (5 bases). Germline CDR1 is SEHNR and CDR2 is FQNEAQ (reference sequence). The CDR3 is 17 residues long. Trimming took 5 bases from V and 1 from J, leaving 20 bases between them. As DNA, the CDR3 is TGTGCCAGCAGCCCCGGGCGAGGGGCCCTAGAGAACACTGAAGCTTTCTTT. The encoded protein is CASSPGRGALENTEAFF.